Reported below is one T cell receptor (beta chain). There are 16 residues in the CDR3. From germline, CDR1 is ENHRY and CDR2 SYGVKD. With V trimmed by 0 bases and J by 5 bases, 9 bases remained unmatched. This sample is drawn from a study of HIV-infected patients and healthy controls. TCRdb passed the 5' RACE reads through MiXCR, listing each CDR3 protein once. The table lists 15,000 to 20,000 distinct CDR3 sequences, around a fifth of them singletons. Sample: CD8+ T cells from blood. V and J are TRBV10-3 and TRBJ1-1; 7 positions match TRBD1. This clonotype was sampled from a human donor in good health. Here the CDR3 reads CAISESIQGLGTEAFF. CDR3 bases: TGTGCCATCAGTGAGTCTATACAGGGGCTGGGGACTGAAGCTTTCTTT.